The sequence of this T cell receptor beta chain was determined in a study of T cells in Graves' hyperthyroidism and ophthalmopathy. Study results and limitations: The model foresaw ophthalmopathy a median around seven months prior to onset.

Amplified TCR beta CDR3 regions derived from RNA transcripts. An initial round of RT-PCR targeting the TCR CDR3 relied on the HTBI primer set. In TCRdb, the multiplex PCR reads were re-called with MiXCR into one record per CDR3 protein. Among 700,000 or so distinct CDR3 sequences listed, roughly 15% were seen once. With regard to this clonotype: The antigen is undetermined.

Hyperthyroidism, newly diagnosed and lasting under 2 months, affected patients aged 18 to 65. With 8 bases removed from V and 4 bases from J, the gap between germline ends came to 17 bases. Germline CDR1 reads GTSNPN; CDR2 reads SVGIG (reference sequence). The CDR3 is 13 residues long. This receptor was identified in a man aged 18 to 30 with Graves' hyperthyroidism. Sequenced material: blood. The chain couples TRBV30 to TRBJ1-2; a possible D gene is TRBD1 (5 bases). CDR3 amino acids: CAGTEDSFYGYTF. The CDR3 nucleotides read TGTGCCGGGACCGAAGATAGTTTCTATGGCTACACCTTC.